The entry below gives a single T cell receptor beta chain sequence along with its context. The source of the sample is a study of T cell changes during pregnancy in multiple sclerosis. Some clones are missing from TCRdb's copy, which holds only in-frame ones; the method was immunoSEQ multiplex PCR. The table lists around 57,000 clones, roughly 87% of them singletons. This sequence was found in a female donor in good health, enrolled as a control in a pregnancy study. Sequencing used peripheral blood, obtained in the third trimester of pregnancy.

CDR3 region: CATGTGGPSGNTIYF. The CDR3, as DNA: TGTGCCACCGGGACAGGGGGCCCATCTGGAAACACCATATATTTT. The V call is TRBV10-3, the J call TRBJ1-3, with 12 bases aligning to TRBD1. The CDR3 runs 15 residues. Per the germline V gene, CDR1 is ENHRY and CDR2 is SYGVKD. Trimming took 10 bases from V and 1 from J; bases not matched to a gene: 5.